What follows are 12 T cell receptor beta chains derived from one specimen sequenced in a study of STAT3 mutations in large granular lymphocyte leukemia. Regarding the study as a whole: In T-cell large granular lymphocyte leukemia, about half of patients showed multiple immunodominant subclonotypes.

Clones were sequenced by immunoSEQ multiplex PCR, and TCRdb holds only the in-frame ones, with some missing. Altogether over 30,000 clones are present, around 87% being singletons, with the ten largest covering 12%. Antigens of these TCRs are unknown. Sequencing was carried out using peripheral blood mononuclear cells. The receptor set was obtained from a man aged 55 to 70 with T-cell large granular lymphocyte leukemia. Some clones in this sample may be carry-over from other donors' samples.

The V gene is TRBV28, the J gene TRBJ1-1; possible D gene TRBD1, 6 bases. The ends were cut back, 8 bases at V and 2 bases at J, with 9 bases in the middle. The CDR3 runs 12 residues. Germline CDR1 and CDR2: MDHEN and SYDVKM. The DNA of the CDR3 is TGTGCCAGCCTACAGGGAAACACTGAAGCTTTCTTT. This sequence encodes CASLQGNTEAFF.

This clone showed up just once. The V call is TRBV27, the J call TRBJ2-1, with D tentatively TRBD1 (6 bases). Germline values: CDR1 MNHEY, CDR2 SMNVEV (reference sequence). With 8 bases removed from V and 4 bases from J, the gap between germline ends came to 21 bases. The CDR3 has 16 residues. CDR3 residues: CASSWTAVLPYNEQFF. The CDR3 nucleotides read TGTGCCAGCTCATGGACAGCTGTGTTACCATACAATGAGCAGTTCTTC.

The chain recombines TRBV10-2 with TRBJ2-6; TRBD1 aligns across 8 bases. The CDR3 totals 15 residues. The germline CDR1 and CDR2 sequences are WSHSY and SAAADI. The junction had 11 bases not matched to a gene; V was cut back by 8 bases and J by 8 bases. CDR3: CASARQGSFSNVLTF. CDR3 in DNA: TGCGCCAGCGCACGACAGGGGAGTTTTTCCAACGTCCTGACTTTC.

V usage is TRBV29-1 and J usage is TRBJ2-1; 10 positions agree with TRBD2. The length of the CDR3 is 14 residues. The germline V gene encodes CDR1 SQVTM and CDR2 ANQGSEA. This CDR3 is CSAILAGFTNEQFF. In DNA, the CDR3 is TGCAGTGCTATACTAGCGGGATTTACCAATGAGCAGTTCTTC.

The V and J genes are TRBV27 and TRBJ2-7; tentatively, D is TRBD2 (5 bases). CDR1 is MNHEY and CDR2 is SMNVEV in the germline V gene (reference sequence). The CDR3 runs to 14 residues. V dropped 3 bases and J dropped 3 bases, with 12 bases sitting between them. CDR3 coding DNA: TGTGCCAGCAGTTTTCGACACCGGGACTACGAGCAGTACTTC. Protein: CASSFRHRDYEQYF.

The V and J genes are TRBV29-1 and TRBJ2-1; TRBD2 aligns across 11 bases. Germline CDR1 is SQVTM and CDR2 is ANQGSEA. The CDR3 sequence is 15 residues long. Germline trimming cut 4 bases from V and 3 bases from J; bases unmatched to any gene: 5. The CDR3 reads CSVGGGTSGYNEQFF. In nucleotides, the CDR3 is TGCAGCGTTGGAGGGGGGACTAGCGGCTACAATGAGCAGTTCTTC.

The rearrangement uses TRBV27 and TRBJ2-7; D is ambiguous. Between the trimmed V and J ends, which lost 7 bases and 3 bases, there was a span of 19 bases. The CDR3 spans 15 residues. CDR1 MNHEY and CDR2 SMNVEV come from the germline V gene (reference sequence). Here the CDR3 DNA reads TGTGCCAGCACCCTCCGACCCCCAAGGTTCTACGAGCAGTACTTC. Translating gives CASTLRPPRFYEQYF.

The V gene is TRBV9, the J gene TRBJ1-4; weak D call: TRBD1 (6 bases). The germline V and J ends were trimmed by 4 bases and 7 bases, with 17 bases remaining between them. The CDR3 is 15 residues long. Germline CDR1 SGDLS, CDR2 YYNGEE. CDR3 loop: CASSTTGSGGEKLFF. The CDR3, as DNA: TGTGCCAGCAGCACCACAGGGAGCGGTGGTGAAAAACTGTTTTTT.

The gene calls are TRBV30 and TRBJ2-1, with D uncertain. CDR3 length: 13 amino acids. Germline lookup yields CDR1 GTSNPN and CDR2 SVGIG (reference sequence). V was cut by 4 bases and J by 0 bases, with 7 bases left in between. The CDR3 sequence is CAWNWISYNEQFF. Written as DNA, the CDR3 is TGTGCCTGGAATTGGATCTCCTACAATGAGCAGTTCTTC.

The chain combines TRBV4-2 with TRBJ2-1, with 11 bases aligning to TRBD2. With V trimmed by 5 bases and J by 10 bases, 13 bases remained unmatched. Per germline, CDR1 LGHNA and CDR2 YNFKEQ. The CDR3 length is 16 residues. The CDR3 DNA follows: TGTGCCAGCAGCGATATCGGACTAGCGGGTTTCGGGGAGCAGTTCTTC. This gives the protein CASSDIGLAGFGEQFF.

V gene TRBV14 combines with J gene TRBJ2-7; D call uncertain. The V gene lost 1 base and the J gene lost 6 bases, with 10 bases spanning the gap. Germline assignment: CDR1 SGHDN and CDR2 FVKESK. CDR3 length: 13 amino acids. CDR3: CASSQGLVGEQYF. As DNA, the CDR3 is TGTGCCAGCAGCCAAGGGTTAGTAGGCGAGCAGTACTTC.

The chain recombines TRBV5-1 with TRBJ2-5, with D possibly matching TRBD2 (6 bases). Trimming cost V 1 base and J 5 bases, with 12 bases left between them. Germline-derived CDR1 and CDR2 are SGHRS and YFSETQ. The CDR3 runs to 14 residues. The CDR3 protein is CASSLTGAGETQYF. CDR3 bases: TGCGCCAGCAGCTTGACGGGAGCTGGGGAGACCCAGTACTTC.